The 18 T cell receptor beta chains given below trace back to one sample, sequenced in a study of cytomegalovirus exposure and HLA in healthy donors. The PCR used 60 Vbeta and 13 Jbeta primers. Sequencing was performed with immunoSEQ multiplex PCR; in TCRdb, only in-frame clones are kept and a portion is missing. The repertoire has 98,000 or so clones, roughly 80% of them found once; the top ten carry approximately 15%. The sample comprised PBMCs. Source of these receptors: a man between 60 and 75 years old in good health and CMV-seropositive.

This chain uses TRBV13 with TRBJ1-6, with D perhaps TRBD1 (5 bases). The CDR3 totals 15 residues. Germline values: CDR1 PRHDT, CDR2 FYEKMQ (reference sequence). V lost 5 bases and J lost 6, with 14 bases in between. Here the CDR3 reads CASSPRGGGNSPLHF. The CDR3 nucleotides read TGTGCCAGCAGCCCCCGGGGGGGTGGTAATTCACCCCTCCACTTT.

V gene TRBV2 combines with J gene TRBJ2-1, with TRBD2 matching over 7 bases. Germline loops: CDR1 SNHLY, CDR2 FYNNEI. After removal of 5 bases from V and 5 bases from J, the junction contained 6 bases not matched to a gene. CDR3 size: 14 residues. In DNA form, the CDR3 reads TGTGCCAGCAGTTCGTTTCTAGCGGACAATGAGCAGTTCTTC. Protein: CASSSFLADNEQFF.

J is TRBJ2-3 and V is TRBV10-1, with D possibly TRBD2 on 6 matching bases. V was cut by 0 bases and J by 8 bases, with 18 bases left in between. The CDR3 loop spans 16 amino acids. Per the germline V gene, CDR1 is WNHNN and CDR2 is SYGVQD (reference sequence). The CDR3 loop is CASSESKGLGRGTQYF. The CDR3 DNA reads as TGCGCCAGCAGTGAGTCGAAGGGACTCGGGCGGGGTACGCAGTATTTT.

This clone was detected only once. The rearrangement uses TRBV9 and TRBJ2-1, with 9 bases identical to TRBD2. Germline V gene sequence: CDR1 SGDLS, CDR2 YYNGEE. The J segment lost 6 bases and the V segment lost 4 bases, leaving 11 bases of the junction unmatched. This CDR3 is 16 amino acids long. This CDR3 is CASSPHLRGGLNEQFF. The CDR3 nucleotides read TGTGCCAGCAGCCCTCATCTGCGGGGGGGCCTCAATGAGCAGTTCTTC.

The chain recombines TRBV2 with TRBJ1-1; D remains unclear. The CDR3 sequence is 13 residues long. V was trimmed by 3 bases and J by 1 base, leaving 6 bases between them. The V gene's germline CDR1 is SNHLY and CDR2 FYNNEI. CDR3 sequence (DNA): TGTGCCAGCAGTGATCCGGGGAACACTGAAGCTTTCTTT. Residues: CASSDPGNTEAFF.

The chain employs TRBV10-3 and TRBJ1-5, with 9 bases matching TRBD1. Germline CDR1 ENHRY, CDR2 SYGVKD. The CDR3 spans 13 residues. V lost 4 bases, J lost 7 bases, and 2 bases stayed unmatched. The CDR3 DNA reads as TGTGCCATCAGTGGAGGACAGGGGCAGCCCCAGCATTTT. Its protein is CAISGGQGQPQHF.

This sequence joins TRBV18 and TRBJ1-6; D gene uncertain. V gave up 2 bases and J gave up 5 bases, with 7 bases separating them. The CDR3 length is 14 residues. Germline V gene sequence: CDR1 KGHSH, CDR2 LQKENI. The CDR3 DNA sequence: TGTGCCAGCTCACCAGGAGGGAATAATTCACCCCTCCACTTT. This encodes CASSPGGNNSPLHF.

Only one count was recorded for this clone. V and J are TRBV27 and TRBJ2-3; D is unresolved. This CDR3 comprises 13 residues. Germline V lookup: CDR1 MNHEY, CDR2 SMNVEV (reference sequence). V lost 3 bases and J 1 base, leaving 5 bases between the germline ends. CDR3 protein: CASSFLGTDTQYF. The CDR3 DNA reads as TGTGCCAGCAGTTTCCTCGGCACAGATACGCAGTATTTT.

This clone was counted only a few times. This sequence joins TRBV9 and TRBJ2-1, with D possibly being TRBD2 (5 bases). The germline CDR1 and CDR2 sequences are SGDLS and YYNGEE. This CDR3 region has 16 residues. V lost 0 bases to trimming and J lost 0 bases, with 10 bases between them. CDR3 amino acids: CASSVDPGSSYNEQFF. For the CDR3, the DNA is TGTGCCAGCAGCGTAGATCCGGGGTCCTCCTACAATGAGCAGTTCTTC.

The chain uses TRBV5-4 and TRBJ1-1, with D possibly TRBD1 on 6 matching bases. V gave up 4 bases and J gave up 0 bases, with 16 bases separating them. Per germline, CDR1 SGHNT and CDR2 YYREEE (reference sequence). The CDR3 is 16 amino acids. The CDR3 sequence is CASSPGGRTMNTEAFF. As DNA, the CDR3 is TGTGCCAGCAGCCCTGGGGGCAGGACCATGAACACTGAAGCTTTCTTT.

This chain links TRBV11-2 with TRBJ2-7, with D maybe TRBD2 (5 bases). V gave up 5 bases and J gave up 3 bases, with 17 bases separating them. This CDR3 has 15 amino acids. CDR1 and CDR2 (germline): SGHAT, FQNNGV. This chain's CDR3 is CASSRADGSSYEQYF. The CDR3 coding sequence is TGTGCCAGCAGCCGAGCGGACGGGTCTAGCTACGAGCAGTACTTC.

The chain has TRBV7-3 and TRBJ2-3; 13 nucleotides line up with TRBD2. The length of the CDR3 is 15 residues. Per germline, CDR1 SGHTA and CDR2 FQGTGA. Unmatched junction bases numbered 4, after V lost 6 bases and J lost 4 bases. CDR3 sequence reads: CASSWTSGSPDTQYF. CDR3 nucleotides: TGTGCCAGCAGTTGGACTAGCGGGAGCCCAGATACGCAGTATTTT.

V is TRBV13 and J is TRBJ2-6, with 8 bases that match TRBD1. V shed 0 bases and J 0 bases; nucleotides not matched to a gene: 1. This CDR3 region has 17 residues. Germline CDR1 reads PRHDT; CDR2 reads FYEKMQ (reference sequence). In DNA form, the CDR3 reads TGTGCCAGCAGCTTAGGGACAGGGGCCTCTGGGGCCAACGTCCTGACTTTC. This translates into CASSLGTGASGANVLTF.

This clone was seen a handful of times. CDR3 sequence (DNA): TGTGCCAGCAGTTCCACTCTCGCAGGGAGGGGGACTGAAGCTTTCTTT. It translates to CASSSTLAGRGTEAFF. This rearrangement joins TRBV27 to TRBJ1-1; possibly TRBD1 for D (6 bases). The germline gives CDR1 MNHEY, CDR2 SMNVEV (reference sequence). This CDR3 has 16 residues. Trimming shortened V by 4 bases and J by 5 bases, and 20 bases separated the two germline ends.

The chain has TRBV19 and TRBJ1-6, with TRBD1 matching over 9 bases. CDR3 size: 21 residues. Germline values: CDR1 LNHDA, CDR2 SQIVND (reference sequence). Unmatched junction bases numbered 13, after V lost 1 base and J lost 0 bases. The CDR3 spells CASSIAQGGQGRPSYNSPLHF. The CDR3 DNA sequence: TGTGCCAGTAGTATAGCCCAAGGAGGACAGGGGCGTCCCTCCTATAATTCACCCCTCCACTTT.

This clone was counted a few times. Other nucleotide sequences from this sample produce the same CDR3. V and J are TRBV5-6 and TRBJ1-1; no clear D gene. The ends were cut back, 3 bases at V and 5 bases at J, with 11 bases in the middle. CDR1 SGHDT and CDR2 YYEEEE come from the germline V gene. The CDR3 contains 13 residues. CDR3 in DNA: TGTGCCAGCAGCTGGCGTGGAGGGACTGAAGCTTTCTTT. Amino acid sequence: CASSWRGGTEAFF.

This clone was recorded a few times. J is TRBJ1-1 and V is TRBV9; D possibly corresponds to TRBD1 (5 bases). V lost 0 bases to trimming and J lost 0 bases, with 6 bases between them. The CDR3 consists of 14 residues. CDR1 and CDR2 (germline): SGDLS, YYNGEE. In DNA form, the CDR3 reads TGTGCCAGCAGCGTAGGACAGATGAACACTGAAGCTTTCTTT. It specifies CASSVGQMNTEAFF.

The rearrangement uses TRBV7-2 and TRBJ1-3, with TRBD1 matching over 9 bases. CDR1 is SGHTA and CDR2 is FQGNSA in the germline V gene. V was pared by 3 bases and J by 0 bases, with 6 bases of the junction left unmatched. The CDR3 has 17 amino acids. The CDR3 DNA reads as TGTGCCAGCAGCTTGGGGACAGGGTCTAACTCTGGAAACACCATATATTTT. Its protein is CASSLGTGSNSGNTIYF.